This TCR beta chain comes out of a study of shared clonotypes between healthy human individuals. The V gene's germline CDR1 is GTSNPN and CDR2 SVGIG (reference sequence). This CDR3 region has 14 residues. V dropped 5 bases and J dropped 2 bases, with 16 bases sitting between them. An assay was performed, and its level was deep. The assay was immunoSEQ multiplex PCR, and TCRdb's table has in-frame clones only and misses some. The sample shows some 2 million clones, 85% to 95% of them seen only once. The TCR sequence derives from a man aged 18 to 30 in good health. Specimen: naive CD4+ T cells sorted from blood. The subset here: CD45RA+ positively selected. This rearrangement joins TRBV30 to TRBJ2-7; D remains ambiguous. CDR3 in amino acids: CAWSLSRPPYEQYF. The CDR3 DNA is TGTGCCTGGTCCCTATCCCGTCCCCCCTACGAGCAGTACTTC.